What follows is one T cell receptor beta chain and its context. Methods used by the authors: How many nucleated cells were present was estimated from reference gene primer amplification. Sequenced by immunoSEQ multiplex PCR; TCRdb stores in-frame clones only, minus some. That table is the source of V, J and clone size, and D and trimming were worked out from the DNA. The sample gives 120,000 or so clones, 70% to 90% of which show up once; 4% to 5% is in the top ten. Germline loops: CDR1 SGHTA, CDR2 FQGTGA. The CDR3 is 16 residues long. The trim removed 5 bases at V and 4 bases at J, leaving 12 bases unmatched. This record comes from a study of blood T cell repertoires in COVID-19. Study at large: Whether acute or convalescent, the COVID-19 samples came from the United States, Italy and Spain.

J is TRBJ2-5 and V is TRBV7-3; 8 positions agree with TRBD1. Sample: peripheral blood. The source of this sequence is a human donor in a cohort sampled during active COVID-19. The DNA for the CDR3 is TGTGCCAGCAGCCCTCGCGGACAGGGCGGCCGAGAGACCCAGTACTTC. This translates into CASSPRGQGGRETQYF. Complete variable domain (other parts from reference TRBV7-3 and TRBJ2-5): GAGVSQTPSNKVTEKGKYVELRCDPISGHTALYWYRQSLGQGPEFLIYFQGTGAADDSGLPNDRFFAVRPEGSVSTLKIQRTERGDSAVYLCASSPRGQGGRETQYFGPGTRLLVL.